The sequence of this T cell receptor beta chain was determined in a study of CD8 T cells in ankylosing spondylitis. Study results and caveats: Seven to nine highly homologous variants made up a TCR beta motif, and this motif appeared characteristic of ankylosing spondylitis blood. Peripheral blood held disease-linked clones only at relatively low frequency, and these were CD8+. Earlier reports found some motif variants in synovial fluid and blood in reactive arthritis. Researchers reportedly found disease-linked clones significantly enriched in matched ankylosing spondylitis synovial fluid.

Preparation of TCR beta libraries was done by quantitative 5'-RACE with molecular barcodes. TCRdb itself ran the 5' RACE reads through MiXCR, one entry per CDR3 protein. This table holds a few hundred thousand distinct CDR3 sequences, around 17% found once. With respect to this clonotype: Antigen unknown.

This CDR3 has 14 amino acids. Trimming cost V 4 bases and J 4 bases, with 8 bases left between them. Germline V gene data show CDR1 as SGHTA and CDR2 as FQGTGA. The sequencing input was blood, either unsorted or a sorted T cell fraction (not recorded which). The clonotype was recovered from a male donor with ankylosing spondylitis. The chain carries TRBV7-3 and TRBJ2-6; D call uncertain. CDR3 DNA: TGTGCCAGCAGCTCCGTTGCGGGGGCCAACGTCCTGACTTTC. Protein sequence: CASSSVAGANVLTF.